What follows are 13 T cell receptor beta chains derived from one specimen sequenced in a study of blood T cell repertoires in COVID-19. Sequencing used immunoSEQ multiplex PCR; TCRdb keeps in-frame clones, though not all of them. The table records about 74,000 clones, more than 70% of them present only once. Input material: peripheral blood. These receptors originate from a woman of 80 years or more with acute or convalescent COVID-19.

The genes are TRBV5-6 and TRBJ1-1; TRBD1 is a possible D gene (5 bases). Trimming took off 4 bases at V and 1 base at J, with 14 bases between the two ends. Germline V gives CDR1 SGHDT, CDR2 YYEEEE. This CDR3 has 15 residues. The CDR3: CASSPPWQGNTEAFF. In nucleotides, the CDR3 is TGTGCCAGCAGCCCCCCTTGGCAGGGGAACACTGAAGCTTTCTTT.

As DNA, the CDR3 is TGTGCCAGCAGCTTAGGGGGCCATTCCGGGACAGGGGGCCACGAGCAGTACTTC. It codes for CASSLGGHSGTGGHEQYF. V is TRBV7-8 and J is TRBJ2-7; 12 bases fit TRBD1. V trimming: 1 base; J trimming: 5 bases; junction bases outside the gene matches: 12. CDR1 is SGHVS and CDR2 is FQNEAQ in the germline V gene. The CDR3 consists of 18 residues.

This rearrangement joins TRBV4-2 to TRBJ2-7, with TRBD1 matching over 11 bases. Germline CDR1 LGHNA, CDR2 YNFKEQ. The CDR3 contains 18 residues. Trimming took 0 bases from V and 6 from J; bases not matched to a gene: 13. The CDR3 reads CASSQDRLVGQGAGEQYF. The DNA of the CDR3 is TGTGCCAGCAGCCAAGATCGCCTCGTCGGACAGGGGGCTGGCGAGCAGTACTTC.

The genes are TRBV20-1 and TRBJ1-6; 7 positions agree with TRBD1. Germline V CDR1 and CDR2: DFQATT, SNEGSKA (reference sequence). V was clipped by 3 bases and J by 9 bases; unmatched bases: 8. This CDR3 has 14 amino acids. In DNA, the CDR3 is TGCAGTGCTAGTAGACAGGGCGTTCTTTCACCCCTCCACTTT. Translation gives CSASRQGVLSPLHF.

This chain joins TRBV5-1 and TRBJ1-2; 8 nucleotides match TRBD1. The CDR3 covers 14 residues. The germline V gene has CDR1 SGHRS and CDR2 YFSETQ. V shed 4 bases and J 4 bases; nucleotides not matched to a gene: 6. Here the CDR3 reads CASSHGDRTYGYTF. The CDR3 DNA reads TGCGCCAGCAGCCACGGGGACAGGACCTATGGCTACACCTTC.

The chain employs TRBV5-1 and TRBJ2-3; 11 positions agree with TRBD2. V lost 0 bases, J lost 6 bases, and 3 bases stayed unmatched. Germline V gives CDR1 SGHRS, CDR2 YFSETQ. CDR3 length: 15 amino acids. Here the CDR3 DNA reads TGCGCCAGCAGCTTGGGGACTAGCGGGCCGGATACGCAGTATTTT. Amino acids: CASSLGTSGPDTQYF.

The rearrangement links TRBV18 to TRBJ1-2; D might be TRBD1 (5 bases). Deletions cut 2 bases from V and 6 bases from J, with 7 bases between. Germline V lookup: CDR1 KGHSH, CDR2 LQKENI. The CDR3 length is 12 residues. The CDR3 is CASSPTQDGYTF. The DNA of the CDR3 is TGTGCCAGCTCACCAACACAGGATGGCTACACCTTC.

The chain joins TRBV7-3 to TRBJ2-7, with 9 positions matching TRBD1. This CDR3 comprises 13 residues. After removal of 5 bases from V and 3 bases from J, the junction contained 2 bases not matched to a gene. Germline loops: CDR1 SGHTA, CDR2 FQGTGA. CDR3 sequence (DNA): TGTGCCAGCAGCCCGGGACAGGGCTACGAGCAGTACTTC. Translating it yields CASSPGQGYEQYF.

A remark on this clone: The germline gene is not matched at one end of the junction; a read error may be the cause. The rearrangement links TRBV6-1 to TRBJ1-1; D remains unclear. The CDR3 covers 11 residues. Germline V gene sequence: CDR1 MNHNS, CDR2 SASEGT. CDR3 bases: TGTGCCAGCAGTGAATTCCTCTCGAGGATCTTT. Translating it yields CASSEFLSRIF.

This chain joins TRBV3-1 (or the pseudogene TRBV3-2) and TRBJ1-2; D is ambiguous. With 1 base removed from V and 0 bases from J, the gap between germline ends came to 6 bases. The CDR3 consists of 14 residues. Per germline, CDR1 LGHDT and CDR2 YNNKEL (reference sequence). The CDR3 nucleotides are TGTGCCAGCAGCCAAGCCCCAGCTAACTATGGCTACACCTTC. It encodes CASSQAPANYGYTF.

This chain joins TRBV9 and TRBJ2-7; tentative D call: TRBD2 (6 bases). The CDR3 runs to 15 residues. Germline-derived CDR1 and CDR2 are SGDLS and YYNGEE. Trimming shortened V by 4 bases and J by 2 bases, and 16 bases separated the two germline ends. CDR3 sequence (DNA): TGTGCCAGCAGCCCAGCGCCGGGGGTCCCCTACGAGCAGTACTTC. This encodes CASSPAPGVPYEQYF.

This clone was found once. J is TRBJ2-1 and V is TRBV7-2; D call uncertain. The V gene's germline CDR1 is SGHTA and CDR2 FQGNSA. The CDR3 runs 14 residues. V was trimmed by 5 bases and J by 6 bases, leaving 14 bases between them. The DNA for the CDR3 is TGTGCCAGCAGCCCACTTCTTCTAGGCAATGAGCAGTTCTTC. Translating gives CASSPLLLGNEQFF.

This chain joins TRBV3-1 (or the pseudogene TRBV3-2) and TRBJ2-7, with D possibly being TRBD2 (6 bases). CDR1 LGHDT and CDR2 YNNKEL come from the germline V gene (reference sequence). The CDR3 is 15 residues long. Deletions cut 4 bases from V and 1 base from J, with 14 bases between. The CDR3 nucleotides are TGTGCCAGCAGCCCGCCGGGACTGACGTCCTACGAGCAGTACTTC. Translation gives CASSPPGLTSYEQYF.